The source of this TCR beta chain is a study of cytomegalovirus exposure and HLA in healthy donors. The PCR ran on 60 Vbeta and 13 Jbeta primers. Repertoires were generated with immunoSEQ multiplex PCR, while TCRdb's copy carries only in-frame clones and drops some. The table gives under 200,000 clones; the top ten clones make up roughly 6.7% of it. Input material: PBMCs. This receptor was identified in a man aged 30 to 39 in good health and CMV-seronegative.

CDR3 coding DNA: TGTGCCAGCAGCTCGCCTCTAGCTGCAGATACGCAGTATTTT. This gives the protein CASSSPLAADTQYF. V usage is TRBV5-6 and J usage is TRBJ2-3; the D gene is possibly TRBD2 (5 bases). The CDR3 totals 14 residues. CDR1 and CDR2 from the germline V gene are SGHDT and YYEEEE. V gave up 3 bases and J gave up 4 bases, with 12 bases separating them.